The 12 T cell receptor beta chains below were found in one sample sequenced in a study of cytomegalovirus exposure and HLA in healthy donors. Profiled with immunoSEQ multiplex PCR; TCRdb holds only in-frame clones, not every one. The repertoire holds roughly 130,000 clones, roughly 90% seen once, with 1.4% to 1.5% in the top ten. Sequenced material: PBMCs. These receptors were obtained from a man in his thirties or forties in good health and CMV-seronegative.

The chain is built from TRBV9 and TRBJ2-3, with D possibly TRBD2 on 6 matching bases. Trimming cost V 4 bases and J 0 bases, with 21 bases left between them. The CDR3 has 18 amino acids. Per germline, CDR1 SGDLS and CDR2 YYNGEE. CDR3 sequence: CASSLNVVAEASTDTQYF. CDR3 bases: TGTGCCAGCAGCCTTAACGTTGTAGCGGAAGCGAGCACAGATACGCAGTATTTT.

The CDR3 loop is CASSLVSGGDTDTQYF. The CDR3 DNA sequence: TGTGCCAGCAGCTTAGTTTCGGGAGGGGACACAGATACGCAGTATTTT. The rearrangement uses TRBV7-9 and TRBJ2-3; 8 positions match TRBD2. Trimming removed 1 base from V and 2 bases from J; junction bases left unmatched: 5. This CDR3 comprises 16 residues. Germline-derived CDR1 and CDR2 are SEHNR and FQNEAQ (reference sequence).

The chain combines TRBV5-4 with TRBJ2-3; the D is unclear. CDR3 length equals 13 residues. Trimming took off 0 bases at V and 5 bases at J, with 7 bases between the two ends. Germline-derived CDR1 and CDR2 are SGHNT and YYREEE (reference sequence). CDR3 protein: CASSLVSVDTQYF. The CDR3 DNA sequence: TGTGCCAGCAGCTTGGTTTCCGTAGATACGCAGTATTTT.

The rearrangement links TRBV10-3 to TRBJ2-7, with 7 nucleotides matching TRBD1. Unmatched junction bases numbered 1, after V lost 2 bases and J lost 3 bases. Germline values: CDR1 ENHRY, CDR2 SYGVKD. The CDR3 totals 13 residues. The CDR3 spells CAISEAGGYEQYF. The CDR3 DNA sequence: TGTGCCATCAGTGAGGCAGGGGGCTACGAGCAGTACTTC.

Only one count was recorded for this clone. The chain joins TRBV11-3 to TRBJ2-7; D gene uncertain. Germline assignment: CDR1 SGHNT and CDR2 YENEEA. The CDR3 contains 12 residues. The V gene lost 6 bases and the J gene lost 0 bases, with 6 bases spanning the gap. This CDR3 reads CASRDFSYEQYF. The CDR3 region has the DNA TGTGCCAGCAGAGACTTCTCCTACGAGCAGTACTTC.

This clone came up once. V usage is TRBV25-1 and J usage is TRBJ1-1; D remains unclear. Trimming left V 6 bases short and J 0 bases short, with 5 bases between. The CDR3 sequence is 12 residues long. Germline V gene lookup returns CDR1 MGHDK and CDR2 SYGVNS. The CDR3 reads CASRQLNTEAFF. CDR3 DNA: TGTGCCAGCAGACAGCTGAACACTGAAGCTTTCTTT.

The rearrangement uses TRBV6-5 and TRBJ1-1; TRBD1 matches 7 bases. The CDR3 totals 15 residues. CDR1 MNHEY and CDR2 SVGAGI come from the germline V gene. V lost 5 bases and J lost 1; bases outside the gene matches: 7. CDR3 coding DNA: TGTGCCAGCAGTCCCTCAGGGGGGAAGAACACTGAAGCTTTCTTT. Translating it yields CASSPSGGKNTEAFF.

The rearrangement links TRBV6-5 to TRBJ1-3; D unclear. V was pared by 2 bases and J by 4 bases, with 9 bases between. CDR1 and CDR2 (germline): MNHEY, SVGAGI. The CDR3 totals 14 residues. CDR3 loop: CASSYGQNGNTIYF. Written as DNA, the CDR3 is TGTGCCAGCAGTTACGGGCAGAACGGAAACACCATATATTTT.

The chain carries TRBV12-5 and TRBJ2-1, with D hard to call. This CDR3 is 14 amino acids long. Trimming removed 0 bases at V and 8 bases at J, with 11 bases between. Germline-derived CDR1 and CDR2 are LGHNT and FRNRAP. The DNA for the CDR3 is TGTGCTAGTGGTTTGGTCGGCGGCTGGTATGAGCAGTTCTTC. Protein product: CASGLVGGWYEQFF. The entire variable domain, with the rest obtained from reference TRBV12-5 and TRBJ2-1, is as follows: DARVTQTPRHKVTEMGQEVTMRCQPILGHNTVFWYRQTMMQGLELLAYFRNRAPLDDSGMPKDRFSAEMPDATLATLKIQPSEPRDSAVYFCASGLVGGWYEQFFGPGTRLTVL.

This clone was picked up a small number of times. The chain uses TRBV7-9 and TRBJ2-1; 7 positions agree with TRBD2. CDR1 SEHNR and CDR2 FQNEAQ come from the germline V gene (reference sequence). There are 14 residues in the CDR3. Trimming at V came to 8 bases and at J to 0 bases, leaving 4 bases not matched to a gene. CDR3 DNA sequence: TGTGCCAGCGAAGCGGGAAACTCCTACAATGAGCAGTTCTTC. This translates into CASEAGNSYNEQFF.

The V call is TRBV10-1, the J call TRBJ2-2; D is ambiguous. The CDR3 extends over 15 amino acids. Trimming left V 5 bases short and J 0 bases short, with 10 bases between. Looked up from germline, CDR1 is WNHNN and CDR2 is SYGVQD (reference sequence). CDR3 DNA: TGCGCCAGCAGTTACGTTGGAGCGAACACCGGGGAGCTGTTTTTT. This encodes CASSYVGANTGELFF.

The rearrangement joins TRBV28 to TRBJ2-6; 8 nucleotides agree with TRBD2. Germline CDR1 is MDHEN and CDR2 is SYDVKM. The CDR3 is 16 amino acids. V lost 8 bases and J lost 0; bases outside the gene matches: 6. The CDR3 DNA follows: TGTGCCAGCCATCCCGGGGGGGACTCTGGGGCCAACGTCCTGACTTTC. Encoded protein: CASHPGGDSGANVLTF.